Listed below are T cell receptor beta chains from one sample, sequenced in a study of T-cell reconstitution after alpha-beta-depleted transplantation in children. TCRdb reprocessed the PCR reads via MiXCR and lists one record per CDR3 protein. The sample carries 150,000 to 200,000 distinct CDR3 sequences, around 7% recorded once. This specimen was PBMCs from the stem cell graft donor, taken from the stem cell graft. These receptors were obtained from a human donor who donated a stem cell graft to a child with Wiskott-Aldrich syndrome. The conserved cysteine and the conserved F or W are not part of the CDR3 here. Fields, in order: V gene, CDR3 length, CDR3 protein.

>TRBV11-1|12
ASSLAVATAPQY
>TRBV30|11
AWERDLTDTQY
>TRBV10-3|12
AISGGQNHEKLF
>TRBV5-1|15
ASSQELTGAYGNTIY
>TRBV7-6|14
ASTKPTSVRTDTQY
>TRBV6-5|15
ASSYSGTGPPNYGYT
>TRBV30|11
AWSLAGNTEAF
>TRBV20-1|16
SAGDPRGGSSSYNEQF
>TRBV7-2|10
ASSQRGSEQF
>TRBV10-3|12
AISDGLLIDEQY
>TRBV10-3|10
AISEDDIQQF
>TRBV30|9
AWSVLELYT
>TRBV28|12
ASSPGSSGNTIY
>TRBV30|13
AWMRRSPGGTEQY
>TRBV19|14
ASSIEDGIFAGELF
>TRBV10-3|13
AISDNRARNTEAF